This T cell receptor (beta chain) was sequenced for a study of T-cell reconstitution after alpha-beta-depleted transplantation in children. General study results and limits: In some patients, recipient T cells and intrathymic progenitors surviving conditioning explained high day-60 diversity.

This sample's TCRbeta library carried unique molecular identifier barcodes. TCRdb reprocessed the PCR reads via MiXCR and lists one record per CDR3 protein. The repertoire holds around 300,000 distinct CDR3 sequences, with approximately 20% as singletons. V shed 2 bases and J shed 0 bases, with 8 bases lying between them. The CDR3 is 14 amino acids. CDR1 is KGHSH and CDR2 is LQKENI in the germline V gene. Remarks on this clonotype: The antigen remains unidentified.

This clonotype originated in a male patient aged 10-17 years who had a stem cell transplant for acute lymphoblastic leukemia, so the T cells may come from the graft donor. The sample in question was PBMCs, mostly from graft donor cells, obtained 180 days after TCRalphabeta/CD19-depleted stem cell transplant. The V and J genes are TRBV18 and TRBJ2-7; tentative D call: TRBD1 (5 bases). CDR3 nucleotides: TGTGCCAGCTCACCATCAGGGTACTCCTACGAGCAGTACTTC. This encodes CASSPSGYSYEQYF.